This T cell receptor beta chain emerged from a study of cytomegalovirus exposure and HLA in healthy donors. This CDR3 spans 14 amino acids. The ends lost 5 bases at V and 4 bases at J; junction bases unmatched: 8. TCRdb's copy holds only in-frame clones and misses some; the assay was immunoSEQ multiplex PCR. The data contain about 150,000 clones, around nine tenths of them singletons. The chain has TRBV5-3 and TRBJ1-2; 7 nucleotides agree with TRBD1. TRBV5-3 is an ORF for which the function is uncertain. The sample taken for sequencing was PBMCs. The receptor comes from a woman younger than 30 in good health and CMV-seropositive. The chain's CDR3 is CARRVTTGIYGYTF. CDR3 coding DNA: TGTGCCAGAAGGGTGACGACAGGGATCTATGGCTACACCTTC.